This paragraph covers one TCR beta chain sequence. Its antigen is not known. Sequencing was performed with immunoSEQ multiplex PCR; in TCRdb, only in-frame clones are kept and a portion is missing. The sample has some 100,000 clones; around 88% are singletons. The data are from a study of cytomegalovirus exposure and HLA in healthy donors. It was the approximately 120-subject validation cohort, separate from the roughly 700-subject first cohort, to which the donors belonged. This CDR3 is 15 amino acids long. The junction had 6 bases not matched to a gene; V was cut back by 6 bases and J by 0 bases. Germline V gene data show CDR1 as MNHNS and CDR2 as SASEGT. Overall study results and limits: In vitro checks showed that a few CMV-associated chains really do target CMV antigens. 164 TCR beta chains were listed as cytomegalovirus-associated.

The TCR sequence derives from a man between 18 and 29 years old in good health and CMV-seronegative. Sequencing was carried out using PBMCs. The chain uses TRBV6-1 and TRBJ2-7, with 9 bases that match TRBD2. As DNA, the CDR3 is TGTGCCAGCAGACCAAGCGGGGGGAGCTCCTACGAGCAGTACTTC. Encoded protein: CASRPSGGSSYEQYF.